A single sample gave rise to the 8 T cell receptor beta chains below, sequenced in a study of neoadjuvant anti-PD-1 for oral cavity cancer. Assay: immunoSEQ multiplex PCR; the TCRdb copy retains only in-frame clones and omits some. The data hold about 62,000 clones, with 79% observed a single time. The source material was PBMCs, sampled before nivolumab (anti-PD-1) treatment. The source is a person aged 40-85 years with oral cavity squamous cell carcinoma.

This clone was counted a few times. The chain joins TRBV19 to TRBJ2-2, with a weak D call TRBD2 (5 bases). The ends were cut back, 8 bases at V and 0 bases at J, with 22 bases in the middle. This CDR3 region has 18 residues. Per germline, CDR1 LNHDA and CDR2 SQIVND (reference sequence). The DNA of the CDR3 is TGTGCCAGTGGGAGACACACCTTTCCCGGAACGAACACCGGGGAGCTGTTTTTT. It is translated as CASGRHTFPGTNTGELFF.

This chain joins TRBV2 and TRBJ1-5, with 7 positions matching TRBD1. V trimming: 8 bases; J trimming: 5 bases; junction bases outside the gene matches: 9. Looked up from germline, CDR1 is SNHLY and CDR2 is FYNNEI. The CDR3 length is 14 residues. In DNA form, the CDR3 reads TGTGCCAGCGGCAGACAGGGATCAGATCAGCCCCAGCATTTT. Translated, it gives CASGRQGSDQPQHF.

The J gene is TRBJ1-1, the V gene TRBV29-1, with D tentatively TRBD1 (5 bases). This CDR3 has 15 residues. V dropped 3 bases and J dropped 0 bases, with 14 bases sitting between them. Germline-derived CDR1 and CDR2 are SQVTM and ANQGSEA. The CDR3 DNA is TGCAGCGTTGAGGGGGGGAGGGGACTGAACACTGAAGCTTTCTTT. Translated, it gives CSVEGGRGLNTEAFF.

The table lists this clone with a count of one. The chain recombines TRBV5-4 with TRBJ2-7; 9 nucleotides match TRBD2. The germline gives CDR1 SGHNT, CDR2 YYREEE (reference sequence). The CDR3 contains 17 residues. V lost 0 bases and J lost 0; bases outside the gene matches: 7. The CDR3, as DNA: TGTGCCAGCAGCTTGGGGGGTTTTAGCGGGAGCTCCTACGAGCAGTACTTC. This sequence encodes CASSLGGFSGSSYEQYF.

The genes are TRBV5-8 and TRBJ1-2; 9 bases are shared with TRBD1. Germline CDR1 SGHTS, CDR2 YDEGEE. V shed 2 bases and J 6 bases; nucleotides not matched to a gene: 5. CDR3 length: 14 amino acids. Here the CDR3 DNA reads TGTGCCAGCAGCTTCCAGGACAGGGGAGATGGCTACACCTTC. Its protein product is CASSFQDRGDGYTF.

This clone was observed once. The rearrangement joins TRBV7-8 to TRBJ2-1; 9 positions match TRBD2. The length of the CDR3 is 15 residues. The junction had 11 bases not matched to a gene; V was cut back by 4 bases and J by 10 bases. Germline-derived CDR1 and CDR2 are SGHVS and FQNEAQ. The CDR3 DNA reads TGTGCCAGCAGCTCCGAGATAGCGGGAGTGAGGGAGCAGTTCTTC. Protein product: CASSSEIAGVREQFF.

V usage is TRBV28 and J usage is TRBJ1-2; no clear D. CDR1 is MDHEN, CDR2 SYDVKM, per germline. V dropped 8 bases and J dropped 7 bases, with 11 bases sitting between them. The CDR3 sequence is 11 residues long. In DNA form, the CDR3 reads TGTGCCAGCGGCCTAACTGGTGGCTACACCTTC. Translating it yields CASGLTGGYTF.

This clone has just a few counts. V usage is TRBV7-3 and J usage is TRBJ1-2, with TRBD1 identical over 10 bases. CDR3 length: 16 amino acids. Germline V gene lookup returns CDR1 SGHTA and CDR2 FQGTGA. The ends lost 4 bases at V and 5 bases at J; junction bases unmatched: 10. CDR3: CASSSPGQGPYYGYTF. CDR3 in DNA: TGTGCCAGCAGCTCTCCGGGACAGGGGCCATATTATGGCTACACCTTC.